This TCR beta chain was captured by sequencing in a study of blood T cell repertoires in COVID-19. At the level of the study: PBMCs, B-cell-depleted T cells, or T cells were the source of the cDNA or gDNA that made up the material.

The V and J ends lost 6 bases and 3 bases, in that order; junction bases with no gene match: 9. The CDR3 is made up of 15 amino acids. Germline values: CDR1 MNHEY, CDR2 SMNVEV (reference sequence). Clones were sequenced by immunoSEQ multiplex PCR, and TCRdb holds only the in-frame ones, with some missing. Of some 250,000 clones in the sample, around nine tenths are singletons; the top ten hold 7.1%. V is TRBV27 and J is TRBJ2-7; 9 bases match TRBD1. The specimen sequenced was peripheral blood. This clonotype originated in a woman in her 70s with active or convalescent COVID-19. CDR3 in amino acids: CASRALGTGSYEQYF. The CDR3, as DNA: TGTGCCAGCAGAGCCCTCGGGACAGGGAGCTACGAGCAGTACTTC.